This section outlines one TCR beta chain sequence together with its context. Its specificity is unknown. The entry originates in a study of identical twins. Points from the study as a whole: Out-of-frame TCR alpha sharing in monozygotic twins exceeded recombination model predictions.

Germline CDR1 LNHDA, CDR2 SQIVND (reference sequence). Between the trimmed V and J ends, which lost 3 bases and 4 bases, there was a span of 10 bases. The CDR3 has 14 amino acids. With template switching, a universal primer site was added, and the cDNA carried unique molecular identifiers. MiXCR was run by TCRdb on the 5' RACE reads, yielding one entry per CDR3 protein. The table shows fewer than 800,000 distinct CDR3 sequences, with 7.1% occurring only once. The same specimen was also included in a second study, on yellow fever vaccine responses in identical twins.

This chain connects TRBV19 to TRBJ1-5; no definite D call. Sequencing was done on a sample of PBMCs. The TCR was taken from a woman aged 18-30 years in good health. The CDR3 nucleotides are TGTGCCAGTAGTATCGGGGTCGCGAATCAGCCCCAGCATTTT. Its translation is CASSIGVANQPQHF.